The present T cell receptor beta chain was sequenced within a study of CXCR3-negative and CXCR3-positive naive CD8 T cells. Germline lookup yields CDR1 SGHRS and CDR2 YFSETQ. CDR3 size: 15 residues. The TRB libraries of cDNA were built by UMI-labeled 5' RACE. Each CDR3 protein gets one entry in TCRdb, which reprocessed the 5' RACE reads and gives no DNA. The sample includes over 100,000 distinct CDR3 sequences. Points from the study as a whole: CXCR3-positive naive cells carried more hydrophobic TRB CDR3s than CXCR3-negative ones. Memory cells differed in TRBV-TRBJ usage, but naive CXCR3-negative and CXCR3-positive cells had similar usage. Diversity proved comparably high across both naive subsets and much lower in memory CD8+ cells.

Sorts that each held over 250,000 cells were run in triplicate for every CD8+ T cell subset. Notes on this clonotype: Its cognate antigen is unknown.

The rearrangement links TRBV5-1 to TRBJ1-1; TCRdb names TRBD1, which stays unverified in the absence of DNA. This receptor was identified in a human donor in good health. Some clones in this sample may be carry-over from other donors' samples. Sample: naive CXCR3- CD8+ T cells from blood. The subset is: CD45RO-CCR7+CD27+CD95- naive CD8+ T cells lacking CXCR3 (TNR3-). The CDR3 is CASSLSTGPNTEAFF.